This is a list of T cell receptor beta chains from one sample in a study of blood T cell repertoires in COVID-19. Repertoires were generated with immunoSEQ multiplex PCR, while TCRdb's copy carries only in-frame clones and drops some. The sample yields tens of thousands of clones, around 91% seen once. The sample consisted of peripheral blood. These TCRs come from a man aged 18 to 35 with COVID-19, enrolled during active disease. Both conserved end residues are part of each CDR3. D genes are given only for firm matches. A clone size is listed for some rows: how often the clone was seen (once, few, many), or a class if it is expanded.

CASSRAGGETQYF	TGTGCCAGCTCAAGAGCGGGAGGAGAGACCCAGTACTTC	NA	TRBD2	TRBV18	TRBJ2-5
CASPDFDSSEQYF	TGCGCCAGCCCCGACTTTGATTCATCCGAGCAGTACTTC	NA	NA	TRBV10-1	TRBJ2-7
CASSKREAGTQYF	TGTGCCAGTAGTAAACGAGAAGCAGGTACGCAGTATTTT	NA	NA	TRBV19	TRBJ2-3
CASSGRWPQHF	TGTGCCAGCAGTGGCAGGTGGCCCCAGCATTTT	NA	NA	TRBV28	TRBJ1-5
CASSQDRLAGTYEQYF	TGCGCCAGCAGCCAAGACAGACTAGCGGGAACCTACGAGCAGTACTTC	once	TRBD2	TRBV4-3	TRBJ2-7
CASSPSRNQPQHF	TGTGCCAGCAGTCCCAGTCGCAATCAGCCCCAGCATTTT	NA	NA	TRBV28	TRBJ1-5
CASSYRPGGPYNEQFF	TGTGCCAGCAGTTACCGTCCGGGAGGGCCTTACAATGAGCAGTTCTTC	NA	TRBD2	TRBV6-2/TRBV6-3	TRBJ2-1
CASSHPFTPGTSGSYEQYF	TGCGCCAGCAGCCACCCCTTTACGCCCGGGACTAGCGGGTCCTACGAGCAGTACTTC	NA	TRBD2	TRBV4-1	TRBJ2-7
CASSTGTSSYNEQFF	TGCGCCAGCAGTACCGGGACTTCCTCCTACAATGAGCAGTTCTTC	NA	NA	TRBV5-1	TRBJ2-1
CASSLEGGRAGEQYF	TGTGCCAGCAGCTTAGAAGGCGGGAGGGCGGGGGAGCAGTACTTC	few	TRBD2	TRBV11-2	TRBJ2-7
CASSYTGNKETQYF	TGCGCCAGCAGCTACACGGGAAACAAAGAGACCCAGTACTTC	NA	NA	TRBV5-1	TRBJ2-5
CASSPTGSTPLNTEAFF	TGTGCCAGCTCACCGACAGGGTCTACGCCTTTGAACACTGAAGCTTTCTTT	NA	TRBD1	TRBV18	TRBJ1-1
CAWSGDSRYNSPLHF	TGTGCCTGGAGCGGGGACAGTCGCTATAATTCACCCCTCCACTTT	NA	TRBD1	TRBV30	TRBJ1-6
CASIALAGGGETQYF	TGTGCCAGCATAGCACTAGCGGGAGGAGGGGAGACCCAGTACTTC	once	TRBD2	TRBV28	TRBJ2-5
CASSLAGDEQFF	TGTGCCAGCAGCTTAGCAGGGGATGAGCAGTTCTTC	NA	NA	TRBV11-2	TRBJ2-1
CSALTGGYGYTF	TGCAGCGCACTCACAGGGGGCTATGGCTACACCTTC	NA	TRBD1	TRBV29-1	TRBJ1-2
CASRAGTGNSPLHF	TGTGCCAGCAGGGCCGGGACAGGCAATTCACCCCTCCACTTT	NA	TRBD1	TRBV6-5	TRBJ1-6